This is a list of T cell receptor beta chains from one sample in a study of CD4 T cells in relation to SARS-CoV-2 and coronaviruses. Their target antigens are unknown. TCRdb keeps only in-frame clones here, not all; method: immunoSEQ multiplex PCR. The sample holds tens of thousands of clones; roughly three quarters are singletons and the top ten take about 15%. Sequencing used CD4+ T cells from PBMCs, cultured in vitro. The receptors derive from a human donor in good health. Each CDR3 is given with its conserved first and last residue. The order of the fields is V gene, J gene, CDR3 protein.

v_call: TRBV10-2; j_call: TRBJ2-4; cdr3_aa: CASSEAGYIQYF
v_call: TRBV11-2; j_call: TRBJ2-5; cdr3_aa: CASSRDRQETQYF
v_call: TRBV4-1; j_call: TRBJ1-4; cdr3_aa: CASSQSQSSGGKLFF
v_call: TRBV7-3; j_call: TRBJ1-1; cdr3_aa: CASSLTGRTNTEAFF
v_call: TRBV7-9; j_call: TRBJ1-1; cdr3_aa: CASSQALNTEAFF
v_call: TRBV6-6; j_call: TRBJ1-5; cdr3_aa: CASLGLNSNQPQHF
v_call: TRBV9; j_call: TRBJ2-7; cdr3_aa: CASSGTGTGSYEQYF
v_call: TRBV7-3; j_call: TRBJ2-2; cdr3_aa: CASSSGLTSGNTGELFF
v_call: TRBV2; j_call: TRBJ1-5; cdr3_aa: CASSEWEVGNQPQHF
v_call: TRBV20-1; j_call: TRBJ1-1; cdr3_aa: CSAGGNTEAFF
v_call: TRBV6-4; j_call: TRBJ2-2; cdr3_aa: CASRPGAGSTGELFF
v_call: TRBV5-1; j_call: TRBJ2-5; cdr3_aa: CASSLGTSGQETQYF
v_call: TRBV11-3; j_call: TRBJ2-1; cdr3_aa: CASSFGGGASYNEQFF
v_call: TRBV7-9; j_call: TRBJ1-3; cdr3_aa: CASSLLGRSGNTIYF
v_call: TRBV7-9; j_call: TRBJ1-5; cdr3_aa: CASSLVAGGRNQPQHF
v_call: TRBV7-2; j_call: TRBJ1-5; cdr3_aa: CASSLASRQGGNQPQHF
v_call: TRBV3-1/TRBV3-2; j_call: TRBJ2-5; cdr3_aa: CASSQEGIETQYF
v_call: TRBV7-2; j_call: TRBJ2-5; cdr3_aa: CASRPRTSEQTQYF
v_call: TRBV5-6; j_call: TRBJ1-2; cdr3_aa: CASSAYPSLGDNYGYTF
v_call: TRBV2; j_call: TRBJ1-5; cdr3_aa: CASSRDYNQPQHF
v_call: TRBV24-1; j_call: TRBJ2-3; cdr3_aa: CATSERGLAGEVRYF
v_call: TRBV7-2; j_call: TRBJ2-1; cdr3_aa: CASSSSSYNEQFF
v_call: TRBV19; j_call: TRBJ2-1; cdr3_aa: CATSQGGTYNEQFF
v_call: TRBV5-8; j_call: TRBJ2-4; cdr3_aa: CASGLAKNIQYF
v_call: TRBV5-5; j_call: TRBJ1-3; cdr3_aa: CASSLEPRGNTIYF
v_call: TRBV6-1; j_call: TRBJ1-6; cdr3_aa: CASSGTNRGSGYNSPLHF
v_call: TRBV29-1; j_call: TRBJ2-3; cdr3_aa: CSVEGEGKLFRTDTQYF
v_call: TRBV29-1; j_call: TRBJ1-5; cdr3_aa: CSVGGEGGNQPQHF
v_call: TRBV12-3/TRBV12-4; j_call: TRBJ1-1; cdr3_aa: CASSTPATEAFF
v_call: TRBV5-6; j_call: TRBJ2-7; cdr3_aa: CASTREKRAYEQYF
v_call: TRBV2; j_call: TRBJ1-1; cdr3_aa: CASSEGRVPEAFF
v_call: TRBV27; j_call: TRBJ2-2; cdr3_aa: CASSLTGTVNTGELFF
v_call: TRBV7-9; j_call: TRBJ1-4; cdr3_aa: CASSSDDTKHEKLFF
v_call: TRBV25-1; j_call: TRBJ2-3; cdr3_aa: CASSPTLGLAGGADTQYF
v_call: TRBV4-3; j_call: TRBJ1-1; cdr3_aa: CASSQVGAEAFF
v_call: TRBV4-2; j_call: TRBJ1-2; cdr3_aa: CASSQDRSGTVANYGYTF
v_call: TRBV2; j_call: TRBJ1-1; cdr3_aa: CASSVNVDHTEAFF